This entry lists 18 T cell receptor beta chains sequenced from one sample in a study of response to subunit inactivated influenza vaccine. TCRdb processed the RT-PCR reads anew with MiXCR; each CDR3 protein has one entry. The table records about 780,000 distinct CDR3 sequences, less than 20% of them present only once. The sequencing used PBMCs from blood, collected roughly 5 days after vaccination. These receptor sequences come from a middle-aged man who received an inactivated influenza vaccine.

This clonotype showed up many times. This CDR3 reads CASSLEGTSREQYF. The CDR3 nucleotides are TGTGCCAGCAGCTTAGAGGGGACTAGTCGCGAGCAGTACTTC. V and J are TRBV7-9 and TRBJ2-7, with TRBD2 identical over 8 bases. Germline-derived CDR1 and CDR2 are SEHNR and FQNEAQ (reference sequence). The V segment lost 1 base and the J segment 6 bases; nucleotides outside the gene matches: 5. CDR3 length: 14 amino acids.

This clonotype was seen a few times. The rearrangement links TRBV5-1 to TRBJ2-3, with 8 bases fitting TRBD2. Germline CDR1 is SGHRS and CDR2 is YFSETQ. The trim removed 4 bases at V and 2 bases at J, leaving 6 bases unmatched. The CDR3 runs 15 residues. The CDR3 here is CASSNSGENTDTQYF. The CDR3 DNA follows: TGCGCCAGCAGCAATAGCGGGGAGAACACAGATACGCAGTATTTT.

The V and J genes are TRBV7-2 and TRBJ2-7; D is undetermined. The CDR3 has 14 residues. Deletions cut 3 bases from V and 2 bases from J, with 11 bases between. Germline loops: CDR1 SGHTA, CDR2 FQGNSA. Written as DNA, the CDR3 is TGTGCCAGCAGCTTCATGACGGTCGCCTACGAGCAGTACTTC. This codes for CASSFMTVAYEQYF. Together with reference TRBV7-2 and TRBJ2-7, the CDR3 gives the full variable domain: GAGVSQSPSNKVTEKGKDVELRCDPISGHTALYWYRQSLGQGLEFLIYFQGNSAPDKSGLPSDRFSAERTGGSVSTLTIQRTQQEDSAVYLCASSFMTVAYEQYFGPGTRLTVT.

The CDR3 region has the DNA TGCGCCAGCAGCCCATCGGGAGAATCGACCGGGGAGCTGTTTTTT. Translating gives CASSPSGESTGELFF. This sequence joins TRBV4-3 and TRBJ2-2; D perhaps matches TRBD2 (6 bases). This CDR3 is built from 15 residues. The germline gives CDR1 LGHNA, CDR2 YSLEER. Trimming left V 4 bases short and J 5 bases short, with 14 bases between.

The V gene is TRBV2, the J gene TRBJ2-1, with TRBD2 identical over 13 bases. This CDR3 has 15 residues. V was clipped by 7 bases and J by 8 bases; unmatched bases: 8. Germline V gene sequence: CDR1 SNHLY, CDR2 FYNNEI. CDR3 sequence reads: CASTPGTSGVHEQFF. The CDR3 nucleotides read TGTGCCAGCACCCCCGGGACTAGCGGGGTCCATGAGCAGTTCTTC.

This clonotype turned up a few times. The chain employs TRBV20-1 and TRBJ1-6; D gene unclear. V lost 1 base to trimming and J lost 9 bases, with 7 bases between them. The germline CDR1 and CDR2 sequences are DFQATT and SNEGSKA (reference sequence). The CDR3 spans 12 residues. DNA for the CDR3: TGCAGTGCTAGAGTGGGGAGTTCACCCCTCCACTTT. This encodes CSARVGSSPLHF.

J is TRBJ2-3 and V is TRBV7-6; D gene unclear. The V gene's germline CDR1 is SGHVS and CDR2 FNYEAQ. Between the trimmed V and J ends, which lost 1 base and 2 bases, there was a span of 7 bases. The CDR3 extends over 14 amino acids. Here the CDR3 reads CASSLELFTDTQYF. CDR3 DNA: TGTGCCAGCAGCTTAGAACTTTTCACAGATACGCAGTATTTT.

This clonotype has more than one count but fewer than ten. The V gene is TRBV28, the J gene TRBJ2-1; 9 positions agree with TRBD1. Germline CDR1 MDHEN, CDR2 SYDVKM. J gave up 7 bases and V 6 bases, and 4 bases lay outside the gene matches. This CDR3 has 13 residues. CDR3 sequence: CASRRQGGNEQFF. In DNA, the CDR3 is TGTGCCAGCAGGAGACAGGGGGGTAATGAGCAGTTCTTC.

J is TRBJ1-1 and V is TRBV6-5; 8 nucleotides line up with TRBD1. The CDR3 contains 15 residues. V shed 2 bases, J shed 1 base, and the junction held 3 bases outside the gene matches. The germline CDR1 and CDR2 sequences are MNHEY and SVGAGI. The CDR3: CASSYPGQGNTEAFF. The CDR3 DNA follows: TGTGCCAGCAGTTACCCCGGACAGGGGAACACTGAAGCTTTCTTT.

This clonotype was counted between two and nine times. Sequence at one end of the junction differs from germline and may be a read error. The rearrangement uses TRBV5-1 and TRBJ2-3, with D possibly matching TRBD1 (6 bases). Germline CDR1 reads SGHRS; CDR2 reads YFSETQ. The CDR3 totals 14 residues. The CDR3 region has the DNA TGCGCCAGCAGCTTTGTACAGGGCACAAATACGCAGTATTTT. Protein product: CASSFVQGTNTQYF.

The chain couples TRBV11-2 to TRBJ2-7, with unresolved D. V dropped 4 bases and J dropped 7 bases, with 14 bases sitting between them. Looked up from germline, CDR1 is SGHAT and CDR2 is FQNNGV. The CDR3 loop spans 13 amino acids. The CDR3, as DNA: TGTGCCAGCAGCTACGCCCTTGGGCGGGAGCAGTACTTC. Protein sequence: CASSYALGREQYF.

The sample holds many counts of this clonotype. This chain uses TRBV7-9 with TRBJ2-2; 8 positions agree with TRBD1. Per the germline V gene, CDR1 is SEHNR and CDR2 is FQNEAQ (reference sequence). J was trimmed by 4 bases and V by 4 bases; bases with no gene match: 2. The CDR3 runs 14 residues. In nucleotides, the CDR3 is TGTGCCAGCAGCTCTACAGGGGGCACCGGGGAGCTGTTTTTT. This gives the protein CASSSTGGTGELFF.

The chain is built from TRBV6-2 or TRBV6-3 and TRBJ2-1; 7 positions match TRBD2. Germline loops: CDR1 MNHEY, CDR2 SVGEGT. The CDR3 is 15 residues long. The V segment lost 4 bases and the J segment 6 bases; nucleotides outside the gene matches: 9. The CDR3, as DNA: TGTGCCAGCAGTTGGGGGGGTCAGATAGTCAATGAGCAGTTCTTC. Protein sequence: CASSWGGQIVNEQFF.

CDR3 bases: TGTGCCAGCAGCTTAACGTTCGCAGATATGAGTGAGCAGTTCTTC. As protein: CASSLTFADMSEQFF. V gene TRBV7-3 combines with J gene TRBJ2-1; no definite D call. This CDR3 contains 15 residues. With 0 bases removed from V and 9 bases from J, the gap between germline ends came to 15 bases. CDR1 and CDR2 from the germline V gene are SGHTA and FQGTGA.

CDR3 nucleotide sequence: TGTGCCACCCGCTCTGGGACCAACTATGGCTACACCTTC. Protein product: CATRSGTNYGYTF. This chain joins TRBV24-1 and TRBJ1-2, with a weak D call TRBD1 (5 bases). With 9 bases removed from V and 2 bases from J, the gap between germline ends came to 12 bases. Germline CDR1 is KGHDR and CDR2 is SFDVKD. This CDR3 region has 13 residues.

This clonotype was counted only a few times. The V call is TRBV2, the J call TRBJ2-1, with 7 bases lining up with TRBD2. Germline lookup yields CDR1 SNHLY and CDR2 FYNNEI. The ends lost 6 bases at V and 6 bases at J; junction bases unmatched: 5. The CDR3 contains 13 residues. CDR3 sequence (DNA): TGTGCCAGCAGGCGGACTAGTGCCAATGAGCAGTTCTTC. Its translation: CASRRTSANEQFF.

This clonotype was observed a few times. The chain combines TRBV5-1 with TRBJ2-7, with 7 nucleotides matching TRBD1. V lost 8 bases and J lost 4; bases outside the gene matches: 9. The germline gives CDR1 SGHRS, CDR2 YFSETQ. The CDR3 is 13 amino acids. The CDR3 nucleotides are TGCGCCAGTCAACGGGACAGAGAATACGAGCAGTACTTC. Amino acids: CASQRDREYEQYF.

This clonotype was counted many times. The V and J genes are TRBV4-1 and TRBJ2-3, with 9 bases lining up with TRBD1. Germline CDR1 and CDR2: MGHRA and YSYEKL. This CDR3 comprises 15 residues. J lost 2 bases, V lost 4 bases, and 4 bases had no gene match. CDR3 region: CASSRIQGATDTQYF. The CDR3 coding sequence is TGCGCCAGCAGCCGAATACAGGGGGCCACAGATACGCAGTATTTT.